The T cell receptor (beta chain) described here comes from a study of beta chain features in type 1 diabetes. Broader study findings: Whether HLA type affects TCRB rearrangement stayed undetermined in the present work. Shortening that was moderate but significant affected the TCRB CDR3s of Type 1 diabetes patients in all four CD4+ subsets.

With respect to this clone: Its matching antigen is unknown.

V shed 1 base and J shed 3 bases, with 7 bases lying between them. Germline CDR1 SGHNT, CDR2 YYREEE (reference sequence). CDR3 length: 14 residues. Sequencing targeted expressed TCRB transcripts, as all isolated RNA had been reverse transcribed. Assay used: immunoSEQ multiplex PCR; TCRdb lists only in-frame clones, some missing. Altogether some 160,000 clones are present, about 8.3% being singletons, with the ten largest covering around 0.56%. This TCR came from a woman aged 18 to 35 with type 1 diabetes. V is TRBV5-4 and J is TRBJ2-2; D is ambiguous. The sequencing sample was made of central memory CD4+ T cells from blood. The CDR3 nucleotides read TGTGCCAGCAGCTTGCCCCCATACACCGGGGAGCTGTTTTTT. Its protein product is CASSLPPYTGELFF.